The source of this TCR beta chain is a study of shared clonotypes between healthy human individuals. CDR1 and CDR2 (germline): MDHEN, SYDVKM. V was pared by 5 bases and J by 3 bases, with 15 bases of the junction left unmatched. The CDR3 is 17 residues long. The naive CD8 population came from CD45RO-negative cells selected for CCR7, without terminally differentiated effector memory CD45RA+ cells. Those who donated were healthy HIV-negative adults, with no recent acute infections or vaccinations reported. Genomic DNA (from each subset) was split evenly across several immunoSEQ plates. Measured with immunoSEQ multiplex PCR; TCRdb has only the in-frame clones, and not every one. The table has roughly 2,000,000 clones, about 93% seen once.

This clonotype was sampled from a man between 18 and 29 years old in good health. Some clones in this sample may be carry-over from other donors' samples. What was sequenced was naive CD8+ T cells from PBMCs. This sequence joins TRBV28 and TRBJ1-2; 7 nucleotides align to TRBD1. Written as DNA, the CDR3 is TGTGCCAGCAGTACGAGGACAGGAGGCTCCGGTTACTATGGCTACACCTTC. Translation: CASSTRTGGSGYYGYTF.